These 21 T cell receptor beta chains were sequenced from one sample in a study of blood T cells in healthy people across ages (dated by TCRdb to between 2015 and 2016). The library came from 5' RACE. Reads for this sample came from an Illumina HiSeq 2500. A second PCR of 7 to 11 cycles was run with a J-beta primer mix and a sample-barcoded 5' primer. TCRdb's own reprocessing of the public reads used fastp at Q25 and MiXCR and kept productive beta chains. Each entry is one CDR3 protein sequence, shown with its most common DNA and genes. The sample records 1.5 million to 2 million distinct CDR3 sequences, 34% of which are singletons. Clones ranked in the top ten supply about 11% of the sample. The sample taken for sequencing was blood. These receptors originate from a woman aged 25-40 years in good health.

In its sample, this clonotype was seen a few times. This chain joins TRBV29-1 and TRBJ2-7; tentative D call: TRBD1 (6 bases). The germline V gene has CDR1 SQVTM and CDR2 ANQGSEA. Trimming removed 6 bases from V and 3 bases from J, with 18 bases in between. This CDR3 region has 14 residues. The CDR3 DNA sequence: TGCAGCGTGAGAGGGGGTAGCAACCTCTACGAGCAGTACTTC. It specifies CSVRGGSNLYEQYF.

The V call is TRBV20-1, the J call TRBJ1-5; TRBD1 aligns across 10 bases. V gave up 0 bases and J gave up 0 bases; unmatched junction bases: 14. The CDR3 loop spans 20 amino acids. Germline V gives CDR1 DFQATT, CDR2 SNEGSKA (reference sequence). CDR3 nucleotides: TGCAGTGCTAGAGACGGGACAGGGGTCCCCCGAGAGGGTAGCAATCAGCCCCAGCATTTT. This sequence encodes CSARDGTGVPREGSNQPQHF.

In nucleotides, the CDR3 is TGTGCCAGCGTCGGTTCGGGACCGAACGGATCACCCCTCCACTTT. Its protein is CASVGSGPNGSPLHF. V usage is TRBV2 and J usage is TRBJ1-6, with a tentative D call TRBD1 (5 bases). Germline CDR1 SNHLY, CDR2 FYNNEI. The CDR3 contains 15 residues. V lost 8 bases and J lost 10, with 21 bases in between.

The V gene is TRBV5-1, the J gene TRBJ2-7, with 7 bases identical to TRBD1. CDR3 length: 17 amino acids. After removal of 0 bases from V and 1 base from J, the junction contained 10 bases not matched to a gene. Per germline, CDR1 SGHRS and CDR2 YFSETQ. The CDR3 sequence: CASSLAPETGYSYEQYF. The CDR3 nucleotides are TGCGCCAGCAGCTTGGCCCCCGAGACAGGGTATTCCTACGAGCAGTACTTC.

The gene calls are TRBV11-2 and TRBJ2-1; D uncertain. This CDR3 comprises 12 residues. Germline CDR1 is SGHAT and CDR2 is FQNNGV. Trimming stripped 5 bases from V and 6 bases from J, with 8 bases between. Here the CDR3 reads CASSPGPNEQFF. CDR3 sequence (DNA): TGTGCCAGCAGCCCCGGGCCCAATGAGCAGTTCTTC.

The rearrangement joins TRBV12-3 or TRBV12-4 to TRBJ2-1, with 14 bases matching TRBD2. V dropped 6 bases and J dropped 8; count of bases not matched to a gene: 9. The CDR3 contains 16 residues. In DNA, the CDR3 is TGTGCCAGCAGCCGACTAGCGGGGGGGCCGGAGGATGAGCAGTTCTTC. Amino acid sequence: CASSRLAGGPEDEQFF.

The chain uses TRBV4-1 and TRBJ2-2, with 7 nucleotides matching TRBD2. J lost 7 bases, V lost 2 bases, and 7 bases had no gene match. This CDR3 region has 15 residues. CDR1 and CDR2 from the germline V gene are MGHRA and YSYEKL. As DNA, the CDR3 is TGCGCCAGCAGCCAATCTACTAGCGATGGCGGGGAGCTGTTTTTT. Protein: CASSQSTSDGGELFF.

As for this clonotype: One junction end disagrees with the germline gene, perhaps due to a read error. The V call is TRBV29-1, the J call TRBJ2-2; 8 positions match TRBD2. The CDR3 runs to 17 residues. CDR1 and CDR2 from the germline V gene are SQVTM and ANQGSEA. CDR3 bases: TGCGGCGTTGAAGATCAACTAGCGGAGACCAACGCCGGGGAGCTGTTTTTT. This encodes CGVEDQLAETNAGELFF.

This clonotype was seen many times. The chain has TRBV7-9 and TRBJ2-5, with TRBD2 matching over 8 bases. CDR1 and CDR2 from the germline V gene are SEHNR and FQNEAQ (reference sequence). V lost 2 bases to trimming and J lost 6 bases; unmatched junction nucleotides: 11. CDR3 length: 16 amino acids. In nucleotides, the CDR3 is TGTGCCAGCAGCTTATTCGGGAGGGGATTCGAACAGACCCAGTACTTC. This translates into CASSLFGRGFEQTQYF.

The chain is built from TRBV29-1 and TRBJ2-1, with 9 bases aligning to TRBD1. The CDR3 consists of 14 residues. The V gene end was trimmed by 2 bases and the J gene end by 7 bases; junction bases not matched to a gene: 6. Per germline, CDR1 SQVTM and CDR2 ANQGSEA. The DNA of the CDR3 is TGCAGCGTTGAATGGGACAGGGTCGGGAATGAGCAGTTCTTC. It yields the protein CSVEWDRVGNEQFF.

The chain has TRBV20-1 and TRBJ2-1, with D possibly matching TRBD2 (7 bases). From germline, CDR1 is DFQATT and CDR2 SNEGSKA (reference sequence). The CDR3 contains 14 residues. Trimming removed 3 bases from V and 4 bases from J, with 13 bases in between. CDR3 residues: CSASGGAKYNEQFF. The DNA of the CDR3 is TGCAGTGCTAGTGGGGGGGCTAAGTACAATGAGCAGTTCTTC.

This clonotype occurred a few times. V usage is TRBV20-1 and J usage is TRBJ2-4; 8 nucleotides line up with TRBD1. Per germline, CDR1 DFQATT and CDR2 SNEGSKA (reference sequence). This CDR3 comprises 15 residues. J gave up 3 bases and V 5 bases, and 9 bases lay outside the gene matches. CDR3 in amino acids: CSAFQGAAVKNIQYF. Here the CDR3 DNA reads TGCAGTGCTTTCCAGGGGGCGGCGGTCAAAAACATTCAGTACTTC.

The chain combines TRBV27 with TRBJ2-7; no clear D gene. V shed 8 bases and J shed 0 bases, with 17 bases lying between them. The CDR3 sequence is 15 residues long. Germline V gene data show CDR1 as MNHEY and CDR2 as SMNVEV (reference sequence). The CDR3 loop reads CASLRLGTFSYEQYF. For the CDR3, the DNA is TGTGCCAGCCTCCGACTGGGTACCTTCTCCTACGAGCAGTACTTC.

This clonotype has just a few counts. The CDR3 spells CASSQVGSRDLNTEAFF. The DNA for the CDR3 is TGTGCCAGCAGCCAAGTAGGTTCCAGGGACTTGAACACTGAAGCTTTCTTT. This chain uses TRBV4-2 with TRBJ1-1, with D maybe TRBD1 (5 bases). The CDR3 contains 17 residues. V was trimmed by 1 base and J by 0 bases, leaving 15 bases between them. The germline gives CDR1 LGHNA, CDR2 YNFKEQ.

The table lists this clonotype with a few counts. The chain links TRBV20-1 to TRBJ2-5; the match to TRBD2 covers 11 bases. Looked up from germline, CDR1 is DFQATT and CDR2 is SNEGSKA (reference sequence). V dropped 6 bases and J dropped 5; count of bases not matched to a gene: 5. The CDR3 is made up of 13 amino acids. CDR3 in amino acids: CSALTSGEETQYF. Written as DNA, the CDR3 is TGCAGTGCCCTGACTAGCGGGGAGGAGACCCAGTACTTC.

About this clonotype: This sequence may be a read error, since a much larger clone differs from it by one base. V is TRBV7-2 and J is TRBJ2-3, with D perhaps TRBD1 (5 bases). The germline V gene encodes CDR1 SGHTA and CDR2 FQGNSA. There are 14 residues in the CDR3. Deletions cut 7 bases from V and 8 bases from J, with 19 bases between. The CDR3 coding sequence is TGTGCCAGCATCCCGGTAGGGGTATTGGTTACGCAGTATTTT. Translation: CASIPVGVLVTQYF.

Remarks on this clonotype: Relative to the germline gene, one junction end is altered; a read error may explain this. The rearrangement uses TRBV13 and TRBJ2-5; no definite D call. The DNA end is more similar to TRBJ2-7, so the J call may be wrong. Germline loops: CDR1 PRHDT, CDR2 FYEKMQ (reference sequence). This CDR3 spans 14 amino acids. The CDR3, as DNA: TGTGCCAACAGCTCCAATCCCCTAGCCTACGAGCAGTACTTC. Protein sequence: CANSSNPLAYEQYF.

This clonotype was detected many times. The chain carries TRBV29-1 and TRBJ2-1; TRBD1 might be the D (6 bases). The length of the CDR3 is 14 residues. Trimming removed 6 bases at V and 4 bases at J, with 16 bases between. The germline V gene encodes CDR1 SQVTM and CDR2 ANQGSEA. CDR3 loop: CSVTQGIGYNEQFF. The CDR3 DNA is TGCAGCGTCACACAGGGTATAGGGTACAATGAGCAGTTCTTC.

The chain employs TRBV4-1 and TRBJ1-2; the D is unclear. The CDR3 runs 14 residues. CDR1 MGHRA and CDR2 YSYEKL come from the germline V gene. Trimming shortened V by 1 base and J by 2 bases, and 8 bases separated the two germline ends. In nucleotides, the CDR3 is TGCGCCAGCAGCCAAGTGGGCAACAACTATGGCTACACCTTC. Translated: CASSQVGNNYGYTF.

This chain joins TRBV20-1 and TRBJ2-3; D is perhaps TRBD2 (6 bases). Germline-derived CDR1 and CDR2 are DFQATT and SNEGSKA (reference sequence). The CDR3 sequence is 12 residues long. V was cut by 6 bases and J by 9 bases, with 16 bases left in between. CDR3 loop: CSAPTRGRTQYF. The CDR3 DNA reads TGCAGTGCCCCGACTAGGGGTAGGACGCAGTATTTT.

This clonotype was found many times. The chain links TRBV11-2 to TRBJ2-1; maybe TRBD1 (5 bases). The CDR3 contains 16 residues. Germline CDR1 SGHAT, CDR2 FQNNGV. The ends were cut back, 0 bases at V and 6 bases at J, with 15 bases in the middle. The CDR3 reads CASSLDHSPGINEQFF. The CDR3, as DNA: TGTGCCAGCAGCTTAGATCATTCCCCAGGGATCAATGAGCAGTTCTTC.